Following are 8 T cell receptor beta chains from one sample sequenced in a study of blood T cell repertoires in COVID-19. Sequenced by immunoSEQ multiplex PCR; TCRdb stores in-frame clones only, minus some. The sample carries 83,000 or so clones, around 82% recorded once. The sample comprised peripheral blood. Receptors originate from a human donor in a cohort sampled during active COVID-19.

Here the CDR3 DNA reads TGCGCCAGCAGCTCCTTAGGGGGGGAGATCACAGATACGCAGTATTTT. Translated, it gives CASSSLGGEITDTQYF. The chain combines TRBV5-1 with TRBJ2-3; D is perhaps TRBD2 (7 bases). The germline V gene encodes CDR1 SGHRS and CDR2 YFSETQ. The CDR3 sequence is 16 residues long. V lost 3 bases to trimming and J lost 2 bases, with 16 bases between them.

A single count supports this clone. This chain connects TRBV5-1 to TRBJ2-5, with 9 bases identical to TRBD1. The CDR3 contains 14 residues. CDR1 is SGHRS, CDR2 YFSETQ, per germline. The trim removed 0 bases at V and 4 bases at J, leaving 1 base unmatched. CDR3 protein: CASSLGDRVETQYF. The CDR3 region has the DNA TGCGCCAGCAGCTTGGGGGACAGGGTAGAGACCCAGTACTTC. Together with reference TRBV5-1 and TRBJ2-5, the CDR3 gives the full variable domain: KAGVTQTPRYLIKTRGQQVTLSCSPISGHRSVSWYQQTPGQGLQFLFEYFSETQRNKGNFPGRFSGRQFSNSRSEMNVSTLELGDSALYLCASSLGDRVETQYFGPGTRLLVL.

The V call is TRBV7-6, the J call TRBJ2-4; D perhaps matches TRBD2 (5 bases). Trimming cost V 4 bases and J 5 bases, with 15 bases left between them. CDR1 and CDR2 (germline): SGHVS, FNYEAQ. The CDR3 runs to 15 residues. The CDR3 bases are TGTGCCAGCAGCTCCCGCCCCGGGGATCAAAACATTCAGTACTTC. Its translation is CASSSRPGDQNIQYF.

This chain links TRBV4-1 with TRBJ1-4; D is unresolved. The CDR3 runs to 15 residues. Trimming left V 2 bases short and J 3 bases short, with 10 bases between. The germline CDR1 and CDR2 sequences are MGHRA and YSYEKL. As DNA, the CDR3 is TGCGCCAGCAGCCAACCTGGAGGGTCTAATGAAAAACTGTTTTTT. It translates to CASSQPGGSNEKLFF.

This clone was detected a few times. The chain joins TRBV10-2 to TRBJ1-6, with D unresolved. CDR1 and CDR2 (germline): WSHSY, SAAADI. The CDR3 totals 17 residues. V shed 1 base and J shed 0 bases, with 10 bases lying between them. This CDR3 reads CASSEFLSSSYNSPLHF. CDR3 coding DNA: TGCGCCAGCAGTGAGTTCTTGTCGAGCTCCTATAATTCACCCCTCCACTTT.

The chain employs TRBV9 and TRBJ1-4; TRBD1 might be the D (6 bases). Germline-derived CDR1 and CDR2 are SGDLS and YYNGEE. Trimming took 0 bases from V and 5 from J, leaving 14 bases between them. The CDR3 consists of 16 residues. The CDR3 loop is CASSVESGQGNEKLFF. The CDR3 nucleotides are TGTGCCAGCAGCGTAGAGTCAGGGCAGGGGAATGAAAAACTGTTTTTT. The full variable domain, its missing parts supplied by reference TRBV9 and TRBJ1-4, is DSGVTQTPKHLITATGQRVTLRCSPRSGDLSVYWYQQSLDQGLQFLIQYYNGEERAKGNILERFSAQQFPDLHSELNLSSLELGDSALYFCASSVESGQGNEKLFFGSGTQLSVL.

The chain employs TRBV12-3 or TRBV12-4 and TRBJ2-7; D unclear. CDR3 size: 13 residues. V was shortened by 6 bases and J by 5 bases, with 14 bases between the two germline ends. CDR3 DNA sequence: TGTGCCAGCAGAAATGGGCCCCAGGACGAGCAGTACTTC. Translated, it gives CASRNGPQDEQYF.

The chain employs TRBV7-2 and TRBJ2-7; TRBD2 is a possible D gene (6 bases). Germline CDR1 and CDR2: SGHTA and FQGNSA. V was shortened by 1 base and J by 4 bases, with 11 bases between the two germline ends. CDR3 length: 14 residues. In DNA, the CDR3 is TGTGCCAGCAGCTTAGGACGGGGGACGTACGAGCAGTACTTC. Translating gives CASSLGRGTYEQYF. The complete variable domain, with remaining parts taken from reference TRBV7-2 and TRBJ2-7, reads GAGVSQSPSNKVTEKGKDVELRCDPISGHTALYWYRQSLGQGLEFLIYFQGNSAPDKSGLPSDRFSAERTGGSVSTLTIQRTQQEDSAVYLCASSLGRGTYEQYFGPGTRLTVT.